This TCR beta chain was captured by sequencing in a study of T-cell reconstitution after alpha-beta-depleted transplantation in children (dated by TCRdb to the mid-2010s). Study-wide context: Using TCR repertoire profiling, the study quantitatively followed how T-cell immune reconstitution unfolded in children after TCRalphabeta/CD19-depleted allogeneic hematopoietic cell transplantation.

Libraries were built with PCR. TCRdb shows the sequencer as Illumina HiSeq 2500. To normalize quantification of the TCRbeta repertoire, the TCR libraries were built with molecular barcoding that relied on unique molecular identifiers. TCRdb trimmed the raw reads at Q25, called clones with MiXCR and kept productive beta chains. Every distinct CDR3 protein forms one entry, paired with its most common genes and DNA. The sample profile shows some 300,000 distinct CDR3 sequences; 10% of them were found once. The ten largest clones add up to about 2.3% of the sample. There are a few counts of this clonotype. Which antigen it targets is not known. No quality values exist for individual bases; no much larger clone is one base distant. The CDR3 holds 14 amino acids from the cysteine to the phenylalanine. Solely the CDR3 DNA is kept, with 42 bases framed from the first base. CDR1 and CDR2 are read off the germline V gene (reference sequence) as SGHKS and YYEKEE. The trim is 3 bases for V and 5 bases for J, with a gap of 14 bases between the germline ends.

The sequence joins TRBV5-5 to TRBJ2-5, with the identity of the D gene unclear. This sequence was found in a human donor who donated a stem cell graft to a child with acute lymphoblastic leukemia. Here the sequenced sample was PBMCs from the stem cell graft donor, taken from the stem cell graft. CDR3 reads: CASSSVGAGETQYF. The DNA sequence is TGTGCCAGCAGCTCCGTGGGTGCCGGGGAGACCCAGTACTTC.